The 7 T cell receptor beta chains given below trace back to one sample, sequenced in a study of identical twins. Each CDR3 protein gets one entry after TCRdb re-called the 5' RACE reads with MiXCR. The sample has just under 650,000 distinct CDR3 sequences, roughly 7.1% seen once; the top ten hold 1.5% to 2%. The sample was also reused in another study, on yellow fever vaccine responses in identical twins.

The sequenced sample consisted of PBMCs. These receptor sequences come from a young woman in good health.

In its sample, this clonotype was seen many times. The CDR3 DNA reads TGTGCCAGCAGCCCAGACAGGGGGCGATGGACTGAAGCTTTCTTT. Translation: CASSPDRGRWTEAFF. J is TRBJ1-1 and V is TRBV6-2 or TRBV6-3; 10 bases are shared with TRBD1. Germline trimming cut 6 bases from V and 5 bases from J; bases unmatched to any gene: 9. Germline V gives CDR1 MNHEY, CDR2 SVGEGT. The CDR3 extends over 15 amino acids.

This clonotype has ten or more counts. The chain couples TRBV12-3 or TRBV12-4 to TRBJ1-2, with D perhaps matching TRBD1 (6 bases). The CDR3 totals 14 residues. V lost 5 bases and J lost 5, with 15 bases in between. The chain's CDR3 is CASSPRTVSYGYTF. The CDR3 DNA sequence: TGTGCCAGCAGTCCAAGGACAGTTTCTTATGGCTACACCTTC.

The CDR3 coding sequence is TGCGCCAGCAGCTCTAATCCGGGACTCAGGAACACTGAAGCTTTCTTT. It yields the protein CASSSNPGLRNTEAFF. The chain couples TRBV5-1 to TRBJ1-1; D is perhaps TRBD1 (5 bases). V lost 3 bases to trimming and J lost 1 base, with 16 bases between them. This CDR3 is 16 amino acids long. Germline V gene data show CDR1 as SGHRS and CDR2 as YFSETQ.

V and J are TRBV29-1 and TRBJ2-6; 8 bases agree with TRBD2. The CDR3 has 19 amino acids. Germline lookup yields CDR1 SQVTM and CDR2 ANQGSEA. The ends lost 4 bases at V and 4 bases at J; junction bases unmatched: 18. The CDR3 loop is CSVVLGRGAPLEGANVLTF. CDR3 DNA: TGCAGCGTTGTTTTAGGGCGGGGGGCTCCCTTAGAAGGGGCCAACGTCCTGACTTTC.

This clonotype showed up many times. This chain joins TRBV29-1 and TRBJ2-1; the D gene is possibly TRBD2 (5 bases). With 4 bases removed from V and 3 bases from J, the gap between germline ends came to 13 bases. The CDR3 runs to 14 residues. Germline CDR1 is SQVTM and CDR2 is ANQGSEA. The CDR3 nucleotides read TGCAGCGTTGCCTTCGGGATAGGCTACAATGAGCAGTTCTTC. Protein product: CSVAFGIGYNEQFF.

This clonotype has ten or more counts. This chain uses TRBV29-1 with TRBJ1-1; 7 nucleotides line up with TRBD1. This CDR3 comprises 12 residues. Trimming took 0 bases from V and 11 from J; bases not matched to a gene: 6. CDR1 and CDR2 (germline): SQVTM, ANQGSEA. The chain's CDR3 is CSVEDVTGLAFF. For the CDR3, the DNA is TGCAGCGTTGAAGATGTGACAGGGCTCGCTTTCTTT.

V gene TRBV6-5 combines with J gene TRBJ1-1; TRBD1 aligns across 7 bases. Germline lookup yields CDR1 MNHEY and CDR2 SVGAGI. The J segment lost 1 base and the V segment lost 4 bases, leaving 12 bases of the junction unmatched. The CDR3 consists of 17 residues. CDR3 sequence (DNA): TGTGCCAGCAGTTCCGATCGACAGGGTTCAGCGAACACTGAAGCTTTCTTT. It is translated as CASSSDRQGSANTEAFF.